Following are 16 T cell receptor beta chains from one sample sequenced in a study of blood T cell repertoires in COVID-19. TCRdb's table, derived via immunoSEQ multiplex PCR, lists solely in-frame clones and lacks some. The sample includes approximately 260,000 clones, approximately 83% of them seen just once. Sequencing was performed on PBMCs or T cells enriched from blood (not recorded which). These receptors were taken from a woman aged 40 to 50 with acute COVID-19.

The chain employs TRBV6-5 and TRBJ1-4; the D gene is possibly TRBD1 (6 bases). CDR3 length: 14 residues. Trimming took off 3 bases at V and 12 bases at J, with 17 bases between the two ends. Per germline, CDR1 MNHEY and CDR2 SVGAGI. CDR3 in amino acids: CASSYQSQGEELFF. CDR3 bases: TGTGCCAGCAGTTATCAATCACAGGGAGAGGAACTGTTTTTT.

The CDR3 loop is CASSLAGGKGGEQFF. The DNA of the CDR3 is TGTGCCAGCAGCTTAGCGGGAGGGAAAGGAGGTGAGCAGTTCTTC. The rearrangement links TRBV7-3 to TRBJ2-1; TRBD2 aligns across 9 bases. There are 15 residues in the CDR3. After removal of 2 bases from V and 9 bases from J, the junction contained 8 bases not matched to a gene. Germline V lookup: CDR1 SGHTA, CDR2 FQGTGA. Full variable domain (remainder filled in from reference TRBV7-3 and TRBJ2-1): GAGVSQTPSNKVTEKGKYVELRCDPISGHTALYWYRQSLGQGPEFLIYFQGTGAADDSGLPNDRFFAVRPEGSVSTLKIQRTERGDSAVYLCASSLAGGKGGEQFFGPGTRLTVL.

As regards this clone: Other DNA sequences in this specimen translate into the identical CDR3. The chain links TRBV19 to TRBJ2-7; D unresolved. V was trimmed by 1 base and J by 0 bases, leaving 4 bases between them. This CDR3 region has 13 residues. The V gene's germline CDR1 is LNHDA and CDR2 SQIVND (reference sequence). CDR3 protein: CASSIGSSYEQYF. The CDR3 region has the DNA TGTGCCAGTAGTATAGGGAGCTCCTACGAGCAGTACTTC.

This chain connects TRBV28 to TRBJ2-1; D is uncertain. From germline, CDR1 is MDHEN and CDR2 SYDVKM. V gave up 10 bases and J gave up 1 base, with 14 bases separating them. The CDR3 runs 14 residues. CDR3 DNA: TGTGCCACCGCCCCAGGTAGTTCCTACAATGAGCAGTTCTTC. It yields the protein CATAPGSSYNEQFF.

This clone has just one count. The V and J genes are TRBV27 and TRBJ1-2; maybe TRBD1 (5 bases). CDR1 is MNHEY and CDR2 is SMNVEV in the germline V gene (reference sequence). This CDR3 has 13 amino acids. The V gene lost 6 bases and the J gene lost 5 bases, with 13 bases spanning the gap. CDR3 sequence reads: CASSPGAGYGYTF. DNA of the CDR3: TGTGCCAGCAGCCCCGGGGCGGGATATGGCTACACCTTC.

This chain links TRBV14 with TRBJ1-1; D unresolved. With 1 base removed from V and 11 bases from J, the gap between germline ends came to 20 bases. CDR3 length equals 15 residues. Germline V gene lookup returns CDR1 SGHDN and CDR2 FVKESK. The CDR3 DNA reads TGTGCCAGCAGCCAAGCTGGGCCCTACGCGGGTGGTGCTTTCTTT. Translation: CASSQAGPYAGGAFF.

This clone appeared a few times. The chain joins TRBV24-1 to TRBJ1-3, with 9 bases matching TRBD1. V gave up 9 bases and J gave up 3 bases; unmatched junction bases: 2. The CDR3 is made up of 13 amino acids. The V gene's germline CDR1 is KGHDR and CDR2 SFDVKD. The CDR3 reads CATGDRDGNTIYF. CDR3 sequence (DNA): TGTGCCACCGGGGACAGGGATGGAAACACCATATATTTT.

The CDR3 loop is CASSLVSAGNQPQHF. The CDR3 region has the DNA TGTGCCAGCAGCTTAGTTTCGGCAGGGAATCAGCCCCAGCATTTT. The chain joins TRBV7-8 to TRBJ1-5; TRBD1 is a possible D gene (5 bases). In germline, CDR1 is SGHVS, CDR2 FQNEAQ. The V gene lost 1 base and the J gene lost 4 bases, with 11 bases spanning the gap. This CDR3 spans 15 amino acids.

The chain uses TRBV28 and TRBJ1-1, with unresolved D. The germline gives CDR1 MDHEN, CDR2 SYDVKM. Deletions cut 5 bases from V and 4 bases from J, with 5 bases between. The length of the CDR3 is 11 residues. The CDR3 reads CASSPSTEAFF. CDR3 nucleotides: TGTGCCAGCAGTCCCTCCACTGAAGCTTTCTTT. Combining the CDR3 with reference TRBV28 and TRBJ1-1 gives the whole variable domain DVKVTQSSRYLVKRTGEKVFLECVQDMDHENMFWYRQDPGLGLRLIYFSYDVKMKEKGDIPEGYSVSREKKERFSLILESASTNQTSMYLCASSPSTEAFFGQGTRLTVV.

This chain uses TRBV19 with TRBJ1-4; D perhaps matches TRBD1 (5 bases). The CDR3 totals 16 residues. Trimming shortened V by 7 bases and J by 7 bases, and 22 bases separated the two germline ends. The germline gives CDR1 LNHDA, CDR2 SQIVND (reference sequence). The CDR3 protein is CASTTPGLTTSEKLFF. Here the CDR3 DNA reads TGTGCCAGTACAACCCCGGGACTTACGACCTCTGAAAAACTGTTTTTT.

This clone was detected a few times. The gene calls are TRBV10-3 and TRBJ1-5; possible D gene TRBD1, 5 bases. Germline V gene sequence: CDR1 ENHRY, CDR2 SYGVKD. Trimming cost V 3 bases and J 8 bases, with 17 bases left between them. The CDR3 is 15 residues long. In DNA, the CDR3 is TGTGCCATCAGTGATGGCAGGGCCCTGCGAGAGCCCCAGCATTTT. Its translation: CAISDGRALREPQHF.

This chain connects TRBV7-6 to TRBJ2-1; a possible D gene is TRBD2 (6 bases). The V end was cut by 5 bases, the J end by 0 bases, with 17 bases between. The V gene's germline CDR1 is SGHVS and CDR2 FNYEAQ. There are 17 residues in the CDR3. The chain's CDR3 is CASSPFLRGSSYNEQFF. The DNA of the CDR3 is TGTGCCAGCAGCCCTTTTTTGCGGGGCAGCTCCTACAATGAGCAGTTCTTC.

The gene calls are TRBV18 and TRBJ2-1; 8 nucleotides align to TRBD2. Germline V CDR1 and CDR2: KGHSH, LQKENI. The junction had 8 bases not matched to a gene; V was cut back by 2 bases and J by 5 bases. The CDR3 consists of 16 residues. The CDR3: CASSPRGPGGDNEQFF. The CDR3 coding sequence is TGTGCCAGCTCACCAAGGGGTCCGGGAGGGGACAATGAGCAGTTCTTC.

V is TRBV2 and J is TRBJ2-1; D is perhaps TRBD2 (5 bases). The V gene lost 6 bases and the J gene lost 3 bases, with 18 bases spanning the gap. Germline CDR1 reads SNHLY; CDR2 reads FYNNEI. The CDR3 covers 16 residues. This CDR3 reads CASSHGIQQYYNEQFF. The CDR3 nucleotides are TGTGCCAGCAGCCACGGGATACAGCAGTACTACAATGAGCAGTTCTTC.

This CDR3 is CASSMGWEQGEAEQYF. DNA of the CDR3: TGTGCCAGTAGTATGGGTTGGGAACAGGGGGAAGCCGAGCAGTACTTC. This rearrangement joins TRBV19 to TRBJ2-7; 8 nucleotides agree with TRBD1. Germline CDR1 is LNHDA and CDR2 is SQIVND (reference sequence). The CDR3 has 16 residues. V was clipped by 3 bases and J by 6 bases; unmatched bases: 13.

The chain is built from TRBV5-5 and TRBJ2-7; a possible D gene is TRBD2 (5 bases). Trimming removed 0 bases from V and 6 bases from J, with 10 bases in between. The CDR3 is 13 amino acids. The V gene's germline CDR1 is SGHKS and CDR2 YYEKEE (reference sequence). CDR3 protein: CASSLELDPEQYF. The CDR3, as DNA: TGTGCCAGCAGCTTGGAACTAGACCCCGAGCAGTACTTC.